These T cell receptor beta chains were read from a single sample in a study of blood T cells in healthy people across ages. TCRdb analysed the 5' RACE reads with MiXCR anew, one entry per CDR3 protein. The profile shows about 730,000 distinct CDR3 sequences, 40% to 45% of them singletons. The sequencing input was blood. These receptor sequences come from a woman aged 60-75 years in good health. The CDR3 runs from the conserved cysteine through the conserved F or W. The order of the fields is V gene, D gene, CDR3 protein. D genes are given only for firm matches.

v_call: TRBV28; d_call: .; cdr3_aa: CASSFDWASSYEQYF
v_call: TRBV20-1; d_call: TRBD2; cdr3_aa: CSARLAGSFIQSSYNEQFF
v_call: TRBV20-1; d_call: TRBD2; cdr3_aa: CSARPLAGTGTDTQYF
v_call: TRBV4-3; d_call: TRBD1; cdr3_aa: CAGSQDRGDGYTF
v_call: TRBV19; d_call: TRBD2; cdr3_aa: CASSIARVMAGGPDEQFF
v_call: TRBV13; d_call: .; cdr3_aa: CASSFRGLISNQPQHF
v_call: TRBV6-5; d_call: TRBD2; cdr3_aa: CASSRSFSGGVGEQFF
v_call: TRBV6-2/TRBV6-3; d_call: .; cdr3_aa: CASSPRDFSYEQYF
v_call: TRBV20-1; d_call: TRBD1; cdr3_aa: CSARDTTGVYGYTF
v_call: TRBV9; d_call: .; cdr3_aa: CASSVASSYNEQFF
v_call: TRBV12-3/TRBV12-4; d_call: TRBD2; cdr3_aa: CASSFGEGREQYF
v_call: TRBV20-1; d_call: .; cdr3_aa: CSATQGLFTDTQYF
v_call: TRBV2; d_call: .; cdr3_aa: CASSSLEVVESPLHF
v_call: TRBV7-2; d_call: .; cdr3_aa: CASSISTHDTQYF
v_call: TRBV12-3/TRBV12-4; d_call: TRBD2; cdr3_aa: CASSTIFTTPGGGRYNEQYF
v_call: TRBV20-1; d_call: .; cdr3_aa: CSARDRVRDEQYF
v_call: TRBV9; d_call: .; cdr3_aa: CASSVGELSNQPQHF
v_call: TRBV30; d_call: .; cdr3_aa: CAWSVGGVRGYTF
v_call: TRBV15; d_call: .; cdr3_aa: CATSTGHLATNEKLFF
v_call: TRBV7-2; d_call: .; cdr3_aa: CASSSGLRNSPLHF
v_call: TRBV5-3; d_call: .; cdr3_aa: CARSPPSEPPPNEQFF
v_call: TRBV29-1; d_call: .; cdr3_aa: CSPGWGNTQYF